The T cell receptor (beta chain) under discussion was sequenced for a study of cytomegalovirus exposure and HLA in healthy donors. Germline assignment: CDR1 LGHNA and CDR2 YSLEER. V was clipped by 1 base and J by 3 bases, with 13 bases between them. The CDR3 consists of 15 residues. Repertoires were generated with immunoSEQ multiplex PCR, while TCRdb's copy carries only in-frame clones and drops some. The sample has a few hundred thousand clones, about 90% seen once. The chain uses TRBV4-3 and TRBJ2-7, with D unclear. The material sequenced was PBMCs. The receptor was isolated from a woman in her twenties or thirties in good health and CMV-seronegative. CDR3 amino acids: CASSQVANGDYEQYF. The DNA for the CDR3 is TGCGCCAGCAGCCAAGTAGCCAACGGAGACTACGAGCAGTACTTC.